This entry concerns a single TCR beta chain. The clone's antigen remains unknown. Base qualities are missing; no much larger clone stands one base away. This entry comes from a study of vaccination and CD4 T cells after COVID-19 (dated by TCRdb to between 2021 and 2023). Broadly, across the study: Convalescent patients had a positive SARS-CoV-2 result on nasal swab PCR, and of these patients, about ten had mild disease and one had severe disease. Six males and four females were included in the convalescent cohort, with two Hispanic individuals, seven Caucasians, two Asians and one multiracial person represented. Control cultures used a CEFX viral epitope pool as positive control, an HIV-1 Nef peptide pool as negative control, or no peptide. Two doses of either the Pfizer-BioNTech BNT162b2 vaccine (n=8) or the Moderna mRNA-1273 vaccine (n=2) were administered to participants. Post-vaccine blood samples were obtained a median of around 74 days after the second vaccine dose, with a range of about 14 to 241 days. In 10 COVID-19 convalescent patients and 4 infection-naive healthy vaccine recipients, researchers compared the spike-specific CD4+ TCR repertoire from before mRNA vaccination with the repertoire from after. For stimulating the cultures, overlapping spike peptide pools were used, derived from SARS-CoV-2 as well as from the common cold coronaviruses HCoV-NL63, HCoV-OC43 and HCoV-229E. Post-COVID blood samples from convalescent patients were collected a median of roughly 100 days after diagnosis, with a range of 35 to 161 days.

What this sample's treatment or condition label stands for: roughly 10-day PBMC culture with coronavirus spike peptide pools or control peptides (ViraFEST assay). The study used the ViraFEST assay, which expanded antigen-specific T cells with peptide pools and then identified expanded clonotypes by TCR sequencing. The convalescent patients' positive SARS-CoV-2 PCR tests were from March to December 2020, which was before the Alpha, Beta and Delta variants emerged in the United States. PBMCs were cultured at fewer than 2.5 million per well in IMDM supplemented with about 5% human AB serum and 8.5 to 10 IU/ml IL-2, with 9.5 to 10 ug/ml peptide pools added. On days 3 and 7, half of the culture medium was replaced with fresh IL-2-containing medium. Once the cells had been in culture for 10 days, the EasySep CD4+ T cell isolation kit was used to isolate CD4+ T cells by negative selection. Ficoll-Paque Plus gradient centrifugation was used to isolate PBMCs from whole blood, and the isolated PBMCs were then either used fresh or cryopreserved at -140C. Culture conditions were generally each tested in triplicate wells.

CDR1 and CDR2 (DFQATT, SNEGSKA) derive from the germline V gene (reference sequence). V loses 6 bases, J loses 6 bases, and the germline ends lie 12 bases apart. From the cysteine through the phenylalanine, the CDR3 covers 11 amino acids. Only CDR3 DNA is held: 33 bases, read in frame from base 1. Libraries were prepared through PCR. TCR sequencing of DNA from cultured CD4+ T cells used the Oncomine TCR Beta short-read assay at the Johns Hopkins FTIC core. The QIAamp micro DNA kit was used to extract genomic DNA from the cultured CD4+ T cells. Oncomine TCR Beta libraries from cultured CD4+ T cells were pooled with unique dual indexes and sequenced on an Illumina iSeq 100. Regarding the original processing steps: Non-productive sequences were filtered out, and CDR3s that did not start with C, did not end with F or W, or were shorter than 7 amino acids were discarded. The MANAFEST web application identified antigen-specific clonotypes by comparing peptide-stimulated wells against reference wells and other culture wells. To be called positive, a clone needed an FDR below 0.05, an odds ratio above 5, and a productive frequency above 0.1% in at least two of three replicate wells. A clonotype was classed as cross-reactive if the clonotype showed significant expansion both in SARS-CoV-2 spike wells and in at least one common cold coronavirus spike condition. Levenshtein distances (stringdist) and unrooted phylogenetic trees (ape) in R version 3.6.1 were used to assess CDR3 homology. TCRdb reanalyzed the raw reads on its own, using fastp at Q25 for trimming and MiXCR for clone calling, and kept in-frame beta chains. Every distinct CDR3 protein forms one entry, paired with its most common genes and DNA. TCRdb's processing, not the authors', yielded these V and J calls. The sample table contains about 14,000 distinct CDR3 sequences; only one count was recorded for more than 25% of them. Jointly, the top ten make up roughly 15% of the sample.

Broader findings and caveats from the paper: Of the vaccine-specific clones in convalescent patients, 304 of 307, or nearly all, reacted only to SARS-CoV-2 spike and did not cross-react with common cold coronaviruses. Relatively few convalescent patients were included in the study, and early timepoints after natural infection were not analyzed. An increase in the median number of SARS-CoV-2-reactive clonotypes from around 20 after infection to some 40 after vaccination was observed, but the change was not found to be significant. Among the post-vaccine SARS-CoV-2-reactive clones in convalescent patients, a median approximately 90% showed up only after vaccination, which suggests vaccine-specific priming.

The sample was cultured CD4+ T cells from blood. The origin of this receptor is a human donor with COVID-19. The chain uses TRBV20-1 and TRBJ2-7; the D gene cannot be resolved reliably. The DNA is TGCAGTGCCCCTCGTGCTGGCGAGCAGTACTTC. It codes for CSAPRAGEQYF.